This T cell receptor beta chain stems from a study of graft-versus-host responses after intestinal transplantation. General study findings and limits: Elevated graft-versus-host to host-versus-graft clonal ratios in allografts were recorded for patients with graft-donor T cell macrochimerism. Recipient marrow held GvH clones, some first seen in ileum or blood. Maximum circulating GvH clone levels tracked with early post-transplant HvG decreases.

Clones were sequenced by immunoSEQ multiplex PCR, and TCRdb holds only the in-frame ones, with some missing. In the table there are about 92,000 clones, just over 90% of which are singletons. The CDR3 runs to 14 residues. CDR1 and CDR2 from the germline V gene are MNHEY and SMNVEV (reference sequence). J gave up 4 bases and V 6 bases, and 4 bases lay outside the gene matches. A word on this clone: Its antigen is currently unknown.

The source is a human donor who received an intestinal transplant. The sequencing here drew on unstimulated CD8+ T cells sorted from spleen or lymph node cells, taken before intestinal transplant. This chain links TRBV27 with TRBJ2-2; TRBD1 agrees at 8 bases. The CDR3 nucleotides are TGTGCCAGCAGGACAGGGGACTTCACCGGGGAGCTGTTTTTT. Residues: CASRTGDFTGELFF.